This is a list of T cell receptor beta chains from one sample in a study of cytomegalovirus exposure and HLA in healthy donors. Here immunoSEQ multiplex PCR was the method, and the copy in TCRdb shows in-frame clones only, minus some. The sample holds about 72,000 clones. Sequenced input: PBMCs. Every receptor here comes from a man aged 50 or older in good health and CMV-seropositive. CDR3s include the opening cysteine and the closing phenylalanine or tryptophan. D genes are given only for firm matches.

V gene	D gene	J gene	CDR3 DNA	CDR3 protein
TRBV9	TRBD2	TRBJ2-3	TGTGCCAGCAGCCTAACTAGCGTTGATACGCAGTATTTT	CASSLTSVDTQYF
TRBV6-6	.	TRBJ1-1	TGTGCCAGCAGTTACTCTCGACAGGTAACAGAAGCTTTCTTT	CASSYSRQVTEAFF
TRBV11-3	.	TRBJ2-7	TGTGCCAGCAGCCCGGGGGGCAACTACGAGCAGTACTTC	CASSPGGNYEQYF
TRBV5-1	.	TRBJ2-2	TGCGCCAGCAGCCCGTTATTGAACACCGGGGAGCTGTTTTTT	CASSPLLNTGELFF
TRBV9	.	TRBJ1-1	TGTGCCAGCAGCGTAAGCATGAGCACTGAAGCTTTCTTT	CASSVSMSTEAFF
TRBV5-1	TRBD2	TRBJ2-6	TGCGCCAGCAGCTTGGCCGGGCGGGGGGGCCCACTTTCTACTGGGGCCAACGTCCTGACTTTC	CASSLAGRGGPLSTGANVLTF
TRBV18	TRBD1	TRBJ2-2	TGTGCCAGCTCACAACAGGGGGCCGGGGAGCTGTTTTTT	CASSQQGAGELFF
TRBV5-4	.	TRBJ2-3	TGTGCCAGCAGTGTAGACTTTTACAGCACAGATACGCAGTATTTT	CASSVDFYSTDTQYF
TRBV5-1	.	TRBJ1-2	TGCGCCAGCAGATTCGAACCGACAGCTAACTATGGCTACACCTTC	CASRFEPTANYGYTF
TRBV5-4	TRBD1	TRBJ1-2	TGTGCCAGCAGCTCGGACAGGAGGTATGGCTACACCTTC	CASSSDRRYGYTF
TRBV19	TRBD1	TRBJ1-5	TGTGCCAGTAGTCCGGACAGGGACCAGCCCCAGCATTTT	CASSPDRDQPQHF
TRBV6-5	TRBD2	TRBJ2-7	TGTGCCAGCAGCAACGCGGCGGGAGATGGCAAGCAGTACTTC	CASSNAAGDGKQYF
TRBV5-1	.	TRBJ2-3	TGCGCCAGCAGCGAGGGGGGGCTCACAGATACGCAGTATTTT	CASSEGGLTDTQYF
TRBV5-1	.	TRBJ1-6	TGCGCCAGCAGCCCCGGGGAATTTAGCTCCTATAATTCACCCCTCCACTTT	CASSPGEFSSYNSPLHF
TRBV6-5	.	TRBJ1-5	TGTGCCAGCAGTTATATTGGAGGTCAGCCCCAGCATTTT	CASSYIGGQPQHF
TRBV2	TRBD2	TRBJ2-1	TGTGCCAGCAGTCCTAGCGGGGGGTTCAATGAGCAGTTCTTC	CASSPSGGFNEQFF
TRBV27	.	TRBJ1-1	TGTGCCAGCAGTTTTAACCCGGGGGGCACTGAAGCTTTCTTT	CASSFNPGGTEAFF
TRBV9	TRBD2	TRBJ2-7	TGTGCCAGCAGCGTAGCAAGCGGGGAGTACGAGCAGTACTTC	CASSVASGEYEQYF
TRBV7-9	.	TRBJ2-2	TGTGCCAGCAGCTTAGGGGCAGACGGGGAGCTGTTTTTT	CASSLGADGELFF
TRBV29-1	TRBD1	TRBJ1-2	TGCAGCGGGGGGACAGGGTCTAACTATGGCTACACCTTC	CSGGTGSNYGYTF
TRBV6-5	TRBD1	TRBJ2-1	TGTGCCAGCAGCCAGGGGGCCCTTCCCTACAATGAGCAGTTCTTC	CASSQGALPYNEQFF
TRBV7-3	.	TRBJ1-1	TGTGCCAGCAGCTTAACTAGGGGGAGGAACACTGAAGCTTTCTTT	CASSLTRGRNTEAFF
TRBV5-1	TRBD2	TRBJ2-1	TGCGCCAGCAGCCCCGTTAGGAGCGGGGAGGGAGAGCAGTTCTTC	CASSPVRSGEGEQFF
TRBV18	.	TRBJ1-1	TGTGCCAGCTCACCAGGGGGGGCCCTGAACACTGAAGCTTTCTTT	CASSPGGALNTEAFF
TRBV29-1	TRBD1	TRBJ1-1	TGCAGCGGAACCCCCACAGGGGAAGGGGCTGAAGCTTTCTTT	CSGTPTGEGAEAFF
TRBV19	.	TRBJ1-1	TGTGCCAGTAGTTCCCGGACAGTCTCTCTTAACACTGAAGCTTTCTTT	CASSSRTVSLNTEAFF
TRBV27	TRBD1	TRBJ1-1	TGTGCCAGCAGTTCTCGGACAGGGAGGACTGAAGCTTTCTTT	CASSSRTGRTEAFF
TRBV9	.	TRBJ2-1	TGTGCCAGCAGCGTAGCCGGGAGCAGCAACAATGAGCAGTTCTTC	CASSVAGSSNNEQFF
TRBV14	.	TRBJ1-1	TGTGCCAGCAGCCAAGACGGCGGGTCGAACACTGAAGCTTTCTTT	CASSQDGGSNTEAFF
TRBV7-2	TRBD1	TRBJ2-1	TGTGCCAGCACCCAAAATCCAGGGGGAATGGGTAATGAGCAGTTCTTC	CASTQNPGGMGNEQFF
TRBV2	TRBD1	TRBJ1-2	TGTGCCAGCAGGCAGGGGGCGCGAGGCTACACCTTC	CASRQGARGYTF
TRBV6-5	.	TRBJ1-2	TGTGCCAGCAGCGGATTAGGCGTGGCGGGGGGCTACACCTTC	CASSGLGVAGGYTF
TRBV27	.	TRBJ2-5	TGTGCCAGCAGCCCCCTGGGCAGAAAAGAGACCCAGTACTTC	CASSPLGRKETQYF
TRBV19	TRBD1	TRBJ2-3	TGTGCCAGTAGTATAGACGGGACAGGGCTCCCAGATACGCAGTATTTT	CASSIDGTGLPDTQYF
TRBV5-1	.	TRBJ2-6	TGCGCCAGCAGCATTAATACCGGGACAACGGGTCTTCGTGGGGCCAACGTCCTGACTTTC	CASSINTGTTGLRGANVLTF
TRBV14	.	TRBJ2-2	TGTGCCAGCAGCCAGCAAACAGGGCCCGGGGAGCTGTTTTTT	CASSQQTGPGELFF
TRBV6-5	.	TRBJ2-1	TGTGCCAGCAGTTACCCTGCCTCGGGAGAGCAGTTCTTC	CASSYPASGEQFF
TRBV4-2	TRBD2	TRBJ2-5	TGTGCCAGCAGCCAAGATAGGGAGCGGGAGGGGGAGACCCAGTACTTC	CASSQDREREGETQYF
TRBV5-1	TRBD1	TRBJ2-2	TGCGCCAGCAGCGATGAGATAGGGGACAGGGTGTCCGGGGAGCTGTTTTTT	CASSDEIGDRVSGELFF
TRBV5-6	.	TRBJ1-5	TGTGCCAGCAGCTTGGTATCTGGCAATCAGCCCCAGCATTTT	CASSLVSGNQPQHF
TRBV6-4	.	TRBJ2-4	TGTGCCAGCAGCCCCGTCATAGGCGGCAACATTCAGTACTTC	CASSPVIGGNIQYF
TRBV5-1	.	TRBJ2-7	TGCGCCAGCAGCTTGAACCCGAGCTCCTACGAGCAGTACTTC	CASSLNPSSYEQYF
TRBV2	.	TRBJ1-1	TGTGCCAGCAATGGACTGGGGGGTATGAACACTGAAGCTTTCTTT	CASNGLGGMNTEAFF
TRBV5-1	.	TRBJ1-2	TGCGCCAGCAGCCAAATTACAGGAATTGTCTATGGCTACACCTTC	CASSQITGIVYGYTF
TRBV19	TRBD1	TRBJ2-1	TGTGCCAGTAGTAGATTAGCCGGGACAGAAGCCTACAATGAGCAGTTCTTC	CASSRLAGTEAYNEQFF
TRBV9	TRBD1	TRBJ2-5	TGTGCCAGCACCCCCGGGACAGGGGGAGAGACCCAGTACTTC	CASTPGTGGETQYF
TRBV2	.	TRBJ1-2	TGTGCCAGCAGTGGGAGGCGGGCCTATGGCTACACCTTC	CASSGRRAYGYTF
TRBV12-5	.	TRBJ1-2	TGTGCTAGTGGTTTGGCAACAGTTTATGGCTACACCTTC	CASGLATVYGYTF
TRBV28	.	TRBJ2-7	TGTGCCAGCAGTTTAACAGCGGCCTACGAGCAGTACTTC	CASSLTAAYEQYF
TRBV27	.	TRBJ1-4	TGTGCCAGCAGTTCACAGGGTGAAAAACTGTTTTTT	CASSSQGEKLFF
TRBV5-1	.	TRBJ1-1	TGCGCCAGCAATATCGGACAGAACACTGAAGCTTTCTTT	CASNIGQNTEAFF
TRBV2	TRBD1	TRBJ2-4	TGTGCCAGCAGTGGGACAGGGCGGGACATTCAGTACTTC	CASSGTGRDIQYF